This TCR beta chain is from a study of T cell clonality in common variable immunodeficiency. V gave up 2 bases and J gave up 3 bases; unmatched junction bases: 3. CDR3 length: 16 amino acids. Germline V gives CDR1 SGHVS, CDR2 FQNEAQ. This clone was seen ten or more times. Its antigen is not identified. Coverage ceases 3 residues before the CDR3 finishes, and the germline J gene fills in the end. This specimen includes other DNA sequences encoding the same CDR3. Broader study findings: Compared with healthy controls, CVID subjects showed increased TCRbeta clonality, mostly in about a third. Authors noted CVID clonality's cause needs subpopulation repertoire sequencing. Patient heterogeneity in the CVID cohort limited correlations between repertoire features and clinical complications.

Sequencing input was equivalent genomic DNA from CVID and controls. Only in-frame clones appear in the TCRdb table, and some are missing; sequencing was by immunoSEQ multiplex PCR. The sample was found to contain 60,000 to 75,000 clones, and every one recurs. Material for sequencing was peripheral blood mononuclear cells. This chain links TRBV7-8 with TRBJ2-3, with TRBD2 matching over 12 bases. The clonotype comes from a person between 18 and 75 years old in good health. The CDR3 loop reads CASSLRLAGDTDTQYF. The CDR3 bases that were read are TGTGCCAGCAGCTTAAGACTAGCGGGAGATACAGATACG. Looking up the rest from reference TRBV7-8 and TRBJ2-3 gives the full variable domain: GAGVSQSPRYKVAKRGQDVALRCDPISGHVSLFWYQQALGQGPEFLTYFQNEAQLDKSGLPSDRFFAERPEGSVSTLKIQRTQQEDSAVYLCASSLRLAGDTDTQYFGPGTRLTVL.